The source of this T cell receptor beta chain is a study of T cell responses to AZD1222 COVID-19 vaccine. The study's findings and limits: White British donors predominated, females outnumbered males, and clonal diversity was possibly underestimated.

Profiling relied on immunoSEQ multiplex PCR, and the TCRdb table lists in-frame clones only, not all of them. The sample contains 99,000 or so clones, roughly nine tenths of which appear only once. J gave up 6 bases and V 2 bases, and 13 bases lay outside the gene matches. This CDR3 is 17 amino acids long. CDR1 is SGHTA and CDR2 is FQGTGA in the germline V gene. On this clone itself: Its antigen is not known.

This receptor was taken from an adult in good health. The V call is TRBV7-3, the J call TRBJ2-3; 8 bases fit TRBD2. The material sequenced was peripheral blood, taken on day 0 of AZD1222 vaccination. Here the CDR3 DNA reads TGTGCCAGCAGCTTAGAACCGGGACTAGGAGGGGCGGATACGCAGTATTTT. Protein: CASSLEPGLGGADTQYF.